This TCR beta chain derives from a study of blood T cell repertoires in COVID-19. Overall study: Samples of COVID-19 (acute and convalescent) were obtained from the United States, Italy and Spain. The analysed material was cDNA or gDNA that came from T cells, B-cell-depleted T cells, or PBMCs.

In the source study's methods: For nucleated cells, counts were estimated from reference gene primer amplification. The table came from immunoSEQ multiplex PCR; TCRdb's copy has only in-frame clones and leaves some out. Clonal size and the V and J genes are those of that table, whereas D and trimming came from the DNA. Among hundreds of thousands of clones listed, 70% to 85% were seen once. Trimming shortened V by 4 bases and J by 0 bases, and 22 bases separated the two germline ends. Germline lookup yields CDR1 KGHSH and CDR2 LQKENI. The CDR3 consists of 19 residues. The sequenced material came from peripheral blood. The chain couples TRBV18 to TRBJ2-4; D is possibly TRBD1 (5 bases). The origin of this receptor is a woman older than 75 with acute or convalescent COVID-19. The DNA for the CDR3 is TGTGCCAGCTCACTACTTGGGCTGGACATGAGACTAGCCAAAAACATTCAGTACTTC. Amino acids: CASSLLGLDMRLAKNIQYF.